A single sample is the source of the 6 T cell receptor beta chains below, sequenced in a study of cytomegalovirus exposure and HLA in healthy donors. Amplification used 60 Vbeta primers and 13 Jbeta primers. Generated by immunoSEQ multiplex PCR, the TCRdb table keeps only in-frame clones and is missing some. The sample has 130,000 to 150,000 clones, 60% to 85% seen once. Sample: PBMCs. These receptors were collected from a man in his forties in good health and CMV-seropositive.

The chain carries TRBV7-9 and TRBJ2-1; 10 nucleotides align to TRBD1. Trimming took 5 bases from V and 8 from J; bases not matched to a gene: 12. Germline CDR1 is SEHNR and CDR2 is FQNEAQ (reference sequence). CDR3 length: 16 amino acids. Written as DNA, the CDR3 is TGTGCCAGCAGCCATTACGTGGGACAGGGGACAGATGAGCAGTTCTTC. This sequence encodes CASSHYVGQGTDEQFF.

The rearrangement links TRBV11-2 to TRBJ2-7, with D perhaps matching TRBD2 (5 bases). Germline V lookup: CDR1 SGHAT, CDR2 FQNNGV. The CDR3 has 15 amino acids. Trimming took off 5 bases at V and 1 base at J, with 15 bases between the two ends. The CDR3 coding sequence is TGTGCCAGCAGCCAAAGGAGGATGGTGTCCTACGAGCAGTACTTC. This encodes CASSQRRMVSYEQYF.

This chain connects TRBV7-2 to TRBJ2-6; TRBD1 matches at 7 bases. The trim removed 0 bases at V and 2 bases at J, leaving 13 bases unmatched. This CDR3 comprises 20 residues. CDR1 and CDR2 (germline): SGHTA, FQGNSA. The CDR3, as DNA: TGTGCCAGCAGCTTAGCCGGAAACAGGGGTCTAAGGACTGGGGCCAACGTCCTGACTTTC. It specifies CASSLAGNRGLRTGANVLTF.

The CDR3 coding sequence is TGCGCCAGCAGTCAATCTGTTCGCCCCGCGGGCTCCTCCACGCCCCAGCATTTT. It yields the protein CASSQSVRPAGSSTPQHF. The chain recombines TRBV23-1 with TRBJ1-5; D gene unclear. TRBV23-1 is an ORF, with its function uncertain. The V and J ends lost 0 bases and 9 bases respectively, with 24 bases between them. The CDR3 is made up of 18 amino acids.

The chain combines TRBV28 with TRBJ2-2, with TRBD1 as a possible D gene (5 bases). CDR1 is MDHEN, CDR2 SYDVKM, per germline. V was trimmed by 2 bases and J by 10 bases, leaving 17 bases between them. The CDR3 totals 15 residues. CDR3 residues: CASSLRIQGTTELFF. The CDR3 DNA reads as TGTGCCAGCAGTTTACGCATCCAGGGAACGACGGAGCTGTTTTTT. The full variable domain, completed using reference TRBV28 and TRBJ2-2, is DVKVTQSSRYLVKRTGEKVFLECVQDMDHENMFWYRQDPGLGLRLIYFSYDVKMKEKGDIPEGYSVSREKKERFSLILESASTNQTSMYLCASSLRIQGTTELFFGEGSRLTVL.

This clone was recorded a few times. The V call is TRBV7-2, the J call TRBJ1-5, with unresolved D. The germline V and J ends were trimmed by 4 bases and 4 bases, with 5 bases remaining between them. This CDR3 contains 12 residues. In germline, CDR1 is SGHTA, CDR2 FQGNSA. In DNA, the CDR3 is TGTGCCAGCAGCTCCCTTAATCAGCCCCAGCATTTT. This gives the protein CASSSLNQPQHF.